The present T cell receptor (beta chain) was sequenced within a study of shared clonotypes between healthy human individuals. Assay runs were performed at deep level. Sequencing was performed with immunoSEQ multiplex PCR; in TCRdb, only in-frame clones are kept and a portion is missing. The sample contains a few hundred thousand clones, around 76% of which appear only once. Trimming at V came to 1 base and at J to 4 bases, leaving 5 bases not matched to a gene. CDR3 size: 15 residues. The germline V gene has CDR1 SGHNT and CDR2 YYREEE (reference sequence). The specimen sequenced was PBMCs. V is TRBV5-4 and J is TRBJ2-3; 8 nucleotides align to TRBD2. This TCR was sampled from a woman aged 35 to 49 in good health. Some clones in this sample may be carry-over from other donors' samples. The CDR3 nucleotides are TGTGCCAGCAGCTTGCCGGCGGGAGGCCCAGATACGCAGTATTTT. This codes for CASSLPAGGPDTQYF.